The next 7 T cell receptor beta chains were all read from a single sample in a study of blood T cells in healthy people across ages. Then a second PCR, running about 6 to 12 cycles, was carried out with a sample-barcoded 5' primer and a J-beta primer mix. TCRdb reprocessed the 5' RACE reads via MiXCR and lists one record per CDR3 protein. The sample contains 650,000 to 1,000,000 distinct CDR3 sequences, 46% of which appear only once. Sample: blood. These receptors were obtained from a man at least 80 years old in good health.

This clonotype was detected only once. The chain carries TRBV24-1 and TRBJ2-3; D remains ambiguous. The V end lost 4 bases, the J end lost 7 bases, and 17 bases lay between the germline ends. The CDR3 extends over 15 amino acids. Germline V gene sequence: CDR1 KGHDR, CDR2 SFDVKD. The DNA for the CDR3 is TGTGCCACCAGTGAATCGGACGGCAAGGAGTATACGCAGTATTTT. Amino acid sequence: CATSESDGKEYTQYF.

As concerns this clonotype: An end of the junction does not agree with germline; a read error may underlie this. The DNA for the CDR3 is TGTGCCAGCAGTCCCCCGGGACAGCTGAGCTCCCATAATTCACCCCTCCACTTT. Translating it yields CASSPPGQLSSHNSPLHF. The rearrangement uses TRBV28 and TRBJ1-6; TRBD1 matches at 7 bases. CDR1 and CDR2 from the germline V gene are MDHEN and SYDVKM. The CDR3 is 18 residues long.

This chain joins TRBV7-8 and TRBJ2-1; 10 positions agree with TRBD2. Germline CDR1 reads SGHVS; CDR2 reads FQNEAQ. The CDR3 has 16 residues. Losses at the gene ends were 5 bases for V and 7 bases for J; bases not matched to a gene: 11. CDR3 loop: CASSPIAGGRGNEQFF. CDR3 DNA sequence: TGTGCCAGCAGCCCTATAGCGGGAGGCAGAGGAAATGAGCAGTTCTTC.

The rearrangement joins TRBV4-2 to TRBJ2-5; 9 bases fit TRBD2. The CDR3 sequence is 16 residues long. The junction had 3 bases not matched to a gene; V was cut back by 0 bases and J by 1 base. CDR1 LGHNA and CDR2 YNFKEQ come from the germline V gene. Here the CDR3 DNA reads TGTGCCAGCAGCCAAGAAGCGGGAGGCCCCCAAGAGACCCAGTACTTC. Translated, it gives CASSQEAGGPQETQYF.

The chain combines TRBV5-1 with TRBJ1-1; no reliable D call. The CDR3 runs 13 residues. Germline V gene lookup returns CDR1 SGHRS and CDR2 YFSETQ. V was pared by 0 bases and J by 3 bases, with 6 bases between. The DNA of the CDR3 is TGCGCCAGCAGCTTGGAAACTTACACTGAAGCTTTCTTT. This encodes CASSLETYTEAFF.

The chain joins TRBV10-3 to TRBJ2-3; TRBD1 or TRBD2 may be the D gene (6 bases each). Germline CDR1 reads ENHRY; CDR2 reads SYGVKD. V lost 8 bases to trimming and J lost 1 base, with 19 bases between them. The length of the CDR3 is 16 residues. CDR3 loop: CAIRGGWRLGTDTQYF. DNA of the CDR3: TGTGCCATCCGAGGGGGGTGGCGATTGGGCACAGATACGCAGTATTTT.

This clonotype was seen once. This sequence joins TRBV12-3 or TRBV12-4 and TRBJ2-3, with D unresolved. V was cut by 6 bases and J by 0 bases, with 19 bases left in between. The CDR3 is made up of 17 amino acids. The CDR3 reads CASRVYGLSTSTDTQYF. For the CDR3, the DNA is TGTGCCAGCAGAGTTTATGGTCTCAGCACCAGCACAGATACGCAGTATTTT.